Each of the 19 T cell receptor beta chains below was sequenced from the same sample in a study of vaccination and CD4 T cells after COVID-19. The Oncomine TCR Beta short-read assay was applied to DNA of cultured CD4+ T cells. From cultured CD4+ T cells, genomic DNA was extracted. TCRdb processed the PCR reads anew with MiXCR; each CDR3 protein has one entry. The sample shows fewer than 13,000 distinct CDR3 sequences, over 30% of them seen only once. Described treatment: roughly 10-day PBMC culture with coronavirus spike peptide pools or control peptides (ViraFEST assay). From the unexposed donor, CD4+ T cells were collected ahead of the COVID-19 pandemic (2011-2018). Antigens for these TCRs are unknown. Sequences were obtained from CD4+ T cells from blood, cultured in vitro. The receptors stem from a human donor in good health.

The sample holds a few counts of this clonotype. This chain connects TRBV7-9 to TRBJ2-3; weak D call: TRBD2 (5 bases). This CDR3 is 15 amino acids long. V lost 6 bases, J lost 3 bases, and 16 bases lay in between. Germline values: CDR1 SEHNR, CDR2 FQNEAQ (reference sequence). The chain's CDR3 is CASRLQLAGTDTQYF. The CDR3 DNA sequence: TGTGCCAGCAGGCTACAGCTAGCTGGAACAGATACGCAGTATTTT. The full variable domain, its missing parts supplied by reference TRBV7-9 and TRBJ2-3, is DTGVSQNPRHKITKRGQNVTFRCDPISEHNRLYWYRQTLGQGPEFLTYFQNEAQLEKSRLLSDRFSAERPKGSFSTLEIQRTEQGDSAMYLCASRLQLAGTDTQYFGPGTRLTVL.

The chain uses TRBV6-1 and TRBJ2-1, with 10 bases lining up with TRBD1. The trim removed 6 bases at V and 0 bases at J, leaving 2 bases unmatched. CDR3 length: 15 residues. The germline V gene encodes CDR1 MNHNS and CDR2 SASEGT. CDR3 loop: CASRGDRGSYNEQFF. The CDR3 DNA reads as TGTGCCAGCAGGGGGGACAGGGGCTCCTACAATGAGCAGTTCTTC.

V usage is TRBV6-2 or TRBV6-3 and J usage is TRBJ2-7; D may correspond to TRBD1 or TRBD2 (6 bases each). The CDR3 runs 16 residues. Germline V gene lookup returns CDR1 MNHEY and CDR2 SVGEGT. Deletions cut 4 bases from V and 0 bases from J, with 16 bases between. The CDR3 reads CASSSRGRANSYEQYF. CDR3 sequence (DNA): TGTGCCAGCAGTTCACGGGGGCGGGCCAACTCCTACGAGCAGTACTTC.

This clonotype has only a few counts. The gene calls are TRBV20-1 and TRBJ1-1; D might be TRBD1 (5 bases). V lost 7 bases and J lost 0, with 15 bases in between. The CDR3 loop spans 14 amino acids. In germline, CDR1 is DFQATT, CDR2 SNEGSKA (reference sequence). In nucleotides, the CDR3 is TGCAGTGGAAGAGCAGGGTCAATGAACACTGAAGCTTTCTTT. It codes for CSGRAGSMNTEAFF.

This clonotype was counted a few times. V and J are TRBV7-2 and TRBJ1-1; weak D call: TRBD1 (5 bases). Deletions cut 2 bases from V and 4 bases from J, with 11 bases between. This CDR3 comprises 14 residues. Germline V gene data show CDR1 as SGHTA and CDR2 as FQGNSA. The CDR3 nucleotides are TGTGCCAGCAGCTTAATGGGGGATGGCACTGAAGCTTTCTTT. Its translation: CASSLMGDGTEAFF.

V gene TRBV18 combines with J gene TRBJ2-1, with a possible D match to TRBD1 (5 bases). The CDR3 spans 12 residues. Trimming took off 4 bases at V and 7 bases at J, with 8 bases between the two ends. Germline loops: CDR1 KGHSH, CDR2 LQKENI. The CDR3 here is CASSQQVNEQFF. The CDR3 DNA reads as TGTGCCAGCTCACAACAGGTGAATGAGCAGTTCTTC.

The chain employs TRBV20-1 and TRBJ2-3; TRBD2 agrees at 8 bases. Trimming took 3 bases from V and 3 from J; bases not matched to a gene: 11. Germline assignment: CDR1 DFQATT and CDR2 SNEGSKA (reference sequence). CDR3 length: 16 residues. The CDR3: CSASPPPRGGTDTQYF. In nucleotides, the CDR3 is TGCAGTGCTAGTCCCCCCCCGCGCGGGGGGACAGATACGCAGTATTTT.

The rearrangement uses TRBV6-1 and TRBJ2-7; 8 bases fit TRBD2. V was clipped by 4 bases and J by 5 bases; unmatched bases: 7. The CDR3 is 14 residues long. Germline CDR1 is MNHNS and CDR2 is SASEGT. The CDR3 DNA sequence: TGTGCCAGCAGTGGCCGGAGCGGGAGTCACGAGCAGTACTTC. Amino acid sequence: CASSGRSGSHEQYF.

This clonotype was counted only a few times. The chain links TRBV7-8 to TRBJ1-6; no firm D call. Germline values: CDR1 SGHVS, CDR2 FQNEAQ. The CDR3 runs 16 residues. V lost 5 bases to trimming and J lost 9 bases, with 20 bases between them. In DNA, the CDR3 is TGTGCCAGCAGCATCCTTTCCAGCAGTACCAGTTCACCCCTCCACTTT. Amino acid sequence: CASSILSSSTSSPLHF. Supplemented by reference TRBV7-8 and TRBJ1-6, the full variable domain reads GAGVSQSPRYKVAKRGQDVALRCDPISGHVSLFWYQQALGQGPEFLTYFQNEAQLDKSGLPSDRFFAERPEGSVSTLKIQRTQQEDSAVYLCASSILSSSTSSPLHFGNGTRLTVT.

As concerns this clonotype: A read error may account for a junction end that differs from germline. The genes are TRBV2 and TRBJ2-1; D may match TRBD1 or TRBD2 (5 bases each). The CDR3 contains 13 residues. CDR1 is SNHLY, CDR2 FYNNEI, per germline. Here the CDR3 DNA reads TGTGCCATCAGTCTGCTAATGGGGGTAGAGCAGTTCTTC. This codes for CAISLLMGVEQFF.

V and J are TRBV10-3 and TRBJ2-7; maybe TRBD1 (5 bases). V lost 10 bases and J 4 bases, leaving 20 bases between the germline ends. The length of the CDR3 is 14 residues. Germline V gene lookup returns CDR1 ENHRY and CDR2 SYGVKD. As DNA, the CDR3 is TGTGCCACCCTGGACCGCGTTGCAGGGTACGAGCAGTACTTC. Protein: CATLDRVAGYEQYF.

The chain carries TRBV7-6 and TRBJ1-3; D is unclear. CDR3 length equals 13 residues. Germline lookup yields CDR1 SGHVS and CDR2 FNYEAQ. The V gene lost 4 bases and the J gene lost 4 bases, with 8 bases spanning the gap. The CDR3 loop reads CASSSLQGNTIYF. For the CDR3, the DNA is TGTGCCAGCAGCTCGCTACAGGGAAACACCATATATTTT.

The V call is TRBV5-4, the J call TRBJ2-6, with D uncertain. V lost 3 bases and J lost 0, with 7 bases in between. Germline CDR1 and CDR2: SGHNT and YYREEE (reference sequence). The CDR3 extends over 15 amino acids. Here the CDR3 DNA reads TGTGCCAGCAGCTCCCGAGGCTCTGGGGCCAACGTCCTGACTTTC. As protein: CASSSRGSGANVLTF.

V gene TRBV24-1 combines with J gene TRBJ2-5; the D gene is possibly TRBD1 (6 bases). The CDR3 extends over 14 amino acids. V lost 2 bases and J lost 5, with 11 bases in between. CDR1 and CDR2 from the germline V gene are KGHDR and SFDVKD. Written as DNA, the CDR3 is TGTGCCACCAGTGATTCGGACAGTACGGAGACCCAGTACTTC. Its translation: CATSDSDSTETQYF.

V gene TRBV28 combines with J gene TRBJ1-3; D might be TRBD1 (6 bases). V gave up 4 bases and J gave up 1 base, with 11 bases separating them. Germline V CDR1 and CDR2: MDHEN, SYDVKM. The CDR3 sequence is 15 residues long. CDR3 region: CASSSSGQSGNTIYF. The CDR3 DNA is TGTGCCAGCAGTTCCTCTGGACAGTCTGGAAACACCATATATTTT.

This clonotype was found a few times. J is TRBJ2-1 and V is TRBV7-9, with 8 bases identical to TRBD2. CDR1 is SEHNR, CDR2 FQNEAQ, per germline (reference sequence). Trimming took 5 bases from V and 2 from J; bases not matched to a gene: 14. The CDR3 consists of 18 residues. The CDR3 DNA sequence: TGTGCCAGCAGCCAATACGGGCTAGCGGGTTTTCCCTACAATGAGCAGTTCTTC. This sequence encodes CASSQYGLAGFPYNEQFF.

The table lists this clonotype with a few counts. The CDR3 protein is CAISESSGWVNYGYTF. CDR3 coding DNA: TGTGCCATCAGTGAGTCCAGCGGGTGGGTTAACTATGGCTACACCTTC. This chain joins TRBV10-3 and TRBJ1-2; no clear D. This CDR3 is 16 amino acids long. Trimming cost V 0 bases and J 1 base, with 12 bases left between them. In germline, CDR1 is ENHRY, CDR2 SYGVKD.

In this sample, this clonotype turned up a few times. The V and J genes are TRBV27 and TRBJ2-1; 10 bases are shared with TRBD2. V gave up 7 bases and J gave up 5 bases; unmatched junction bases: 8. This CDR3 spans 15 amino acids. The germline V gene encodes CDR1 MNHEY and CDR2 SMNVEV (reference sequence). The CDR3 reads CASTRAGGLDNEQFF. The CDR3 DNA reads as TGTGCCAGCACCAGAGCGGGAGGGCTTGACAATGAGCAGTTCTTC.

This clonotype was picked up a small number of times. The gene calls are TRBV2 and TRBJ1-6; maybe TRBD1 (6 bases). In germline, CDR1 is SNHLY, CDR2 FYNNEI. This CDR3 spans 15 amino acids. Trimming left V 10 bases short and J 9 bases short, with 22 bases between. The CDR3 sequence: CATLLSAGVGSPLHF. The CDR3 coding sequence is TGTGCCACCCTCCTGTCAGCAGGGGTAGGTTCACCCCTCCACTTT.